Listed here are 26 T cell receptor beta chains from one sample, sequenced in a study of spatial heterogeneity in lung cancer. One entry per CDR3 protein, called by TCRdb with MiXCR from the 5' RACE reads. The data hold 15,000 or so distinct CDR3 sequences, with around 15% observed a single time. The time point is: sample taken at primary tumor resection. Extraction of whole RNA from tumor, nontumor lung or frozen PBMC preceded unsorted sequencing. This specimen was PBMCs, taken at surgery. These receptor sequences come from a male donor with early-stage non-small cell lung cancer.

This clonotype was picked up a small number of times. The V gene is TRBV6-1, the J gene TRBJ1-1, with 7 bases that match TRBD1. Germline assignment: CDR1 MNHNS and CDR2 SASEGT. The CDR3 is made up of 16 amino acids. V gave up 6 bases and J gave up 0 bases; unmatched junction bases: 10. CDR3 sequence (DNA): TGTGCCAGCAGGGTCAGGGACAGAATCTTGAACACTGAAGCTTTCTTT. This encodes CASRVRDRILNTEAFF.

This clonotype was picked up many times. This chain uses TRBV28 with TRBJ2-7, with 11 bases matching TRBD1. J lost 0 bases, V lost 6 bases, and 4 bases had no gene match. The length of the CDR3 is 15 residues. Germline V gene sequence: CDR1 MDHEN, CDR2 SYDVKM. CDR3 sequence: CASSSGTGGSYEQYF. DNA for the CDR3: TGTGCCAGCAGCTCCGGGACAGGGGGCTCCTACGAGCAGTACTTC.

Many counts were recorded for this clonotype. The chain employs TRBV7-9 and TRBJ2-7, with D unresolved. There are 13 residues in the CDR3. V lost 1 base, J lost 3 bases, and 7 bases lay in between. Germline V gene lookup returns CDR1 SEHNR and CDR2 FQNEAQ (reference sequence). For the CDR3, the DNA is TGTGCCAGCAGCTTAGAGGAGCACTACGAGCAGTACTTC. This encodes CASSLEEHYEQYF.

The sample holds many counts of this clonotype. This chain connects TRBV28 to TRBJ1-5; the match to TRBD1 covers 7 bases. The CDR3 loop spans 13 amino acids. Germline CDR1 is MDHEN and CDR2 is SYDVKM. V was pared by 4 bases and J by 7 bases, with 4 bases of the junction left unmatched. This CDR3 is CASSSAQGQPQHF. The CDR3 DNA sequence: TGTGCCAGCAGTTCCGCACAGGGGCAGCCCCAGCATTTT.

This clonotype was found many times. This chain uses TRBV4-3 with TRBJ2-6; D gene ambiguous. CDR1 is LGHNA, CDR2 YSLEER, per germline. This CDR3 spans 20 amino acids. Trimming removed 0 bases at V and 0 bases at J, with 18 bases between. The CDR3 region has the DNA TGCGCCAGCAGCCAAGATAATGACGTGCTCCATTCCTCTGGGGCCAACGTCCTGACTTTC. Translated, it gives CASSQDNDVLHSSGANVLTF.

This chain uses TRBV5-1 with TRBJ2-2, with 10 bases aligning to TRBD2. Looked up from germline, CDR1 is SGHRS and CDR2 is YFSETQ. The CDR3 sequence is 18 residues long. V gave up 0 bases and J gave up 0 bases; unmatched junction bases: 5. CDR3 bases: TGCGCCAGCAGCTTGGGTCTAGCGGGGGCTCCGAACACCGGGGAGCTGTTTTTT. Its protein product is CASSLGLAGAPNTGELFF. Full variable domain (rest looked up from reference TRBV5-1 and TRBJ2-2): KAGVTQTPRYLIKTRGQQVTLSCSPISGHRSVSWYQQTPGQGLQFLFEYFSETQRNKGNFPGRFSGRQFSNSRSEMNVSTLELGDSALYLCASSLGLAGAPNTGELFFGEGSRLTVL.

The sample holds a few counts of this clonotype. V gene TRBV28 combines with J gene TRBJ2-7; D not certain. Trimming took 1 base from V and 4 from J, leaving 8 bases between them. The CDR3 contains 13 residues. The germline gives CDR1 MDHEN, CDR2 SYDVKM. Here the CDR3 reads CASSLYPPYEQYF. CDR3 DNA: TGTGCCAGCAGTTTATACCCCCCTTACGAGCAGTACTTC.

This clonotype appeared many times. The chain recombines TRBV7-2 with TRBJ1-3; 7 bases agree with TRBD1. CDR1 and CDR2 from the germline V gene are SGHTA and FQGNSA. The trim removed 4 bases at V and 2 bases at J, leaving 17 bases unmatched. CDR3 length: 19 residues. CDR3: CASSSARGRGREAGNTIYF. The CDR3 region has the DNA TGTGCCAGCAGCTCCGCACGGGGGAGGGGGCGCGAAGCTGGAAACACCATATATTTT.

This clonotype was seen only a few times. One end of the junction varies from germline; a read error may be responsible. V and J are TRBV2 and TRBJ1-2; TRBD1 agrees at 7 bases. Germline V gives CDR1 SNHLY, CDR2 FYNNEI. The CDR3 is 13 residues long. In nucleotides, the CDR3 is TGTGCCAGCACCCCCGGACAGGAGCTTTCTGGGCTCTTC. Translating it yields CASTPGQELSGLF.

There are many counts of this clonotype. The chain recombines TRBV20-1 with TRBJ2-3; TRBD2 might be the D (6 bases). The CDR3 length is 14 residues. V lost 3 bases, J lost 0 bases, and 10 bases lay in between. Germline V gives CDR1 DFQATT, CDR2 SNEGSKA (reference sequence). The CDR3 nucleotides read TGCAGTGCTAGCCTTAGCGGTAGCACAGATACGCAGTATTTT. Its translation is CSASLSGSTDTQYF.

The chain links TRBV7-2 to TRBJ1-4; unclear D gene. This CDR3 region has 15 residues. CDR1 and CDR2 from the germline V gene are SGHTA and FQGNSA. Trimming took 2 bases from V and 5 from J, leaving 12 bases between them. The CDR3 here is CASSLNSLPNEKLFF. In nucleotides, the CDR3 is TGTGCCAGCAGCTTAAACAGCCTCCCCAATGAAAAACTGTTTTTT. Full variable domain (outside the CDR3, taken from reference TRBV7-2 and TRBJ1-4): GAGVSQSPSNKVTEKGKDVELRCDPISGHTALYWYRQSLGQGLEFLIYFQGNSAPDKSGLPSDRFSAERTGGSVSTLTIQRTQQEDSAVYLCASSLNSLPNEKLFFGSGTQLSVL.

This clonotype was detected ten times or more. V is TRBV5-6 and J is TRBJ2-3, with 10 bases fitting TRBD1. Unmatched junction bases numbered 6, after V lost 0 bases and J lost 5 bases. This CDR3 comprises 16 residues. The germline gives CDR1 SGHDT, CDR2 YYEEEE. This CDR3 reads CASSLVDRGVIDTQYF. CDR3 nucleotide sequence: TGTGCCAGCAGCTTGGTGGACAGGGGGGTAATAGATACGCAGTATTTT. The entire variable domain, with the rest obtained from reference TRBV5-6 and TRBJ2-3, is as follows: DAGVTQSPTHLIKTRGQQVTLRCSPKSGHDTVSWYQQALGQGPQFIFQYYEEEERQRGNFPDRFSGHQFPNYSSELNVNALLLGDSALYLCASSLVDRGVIDTQYFGPGTRLTVL.

The sample holds a few counts of this clonotype. This chain connects TRBV29-1 to TRBJ2-7; D gene ambiguous. V gave up 0 bases and J gave up 2 bases, with 5 bases separating them. CDR1 SQVTM and CDR2 ANQGSEA come from the germline V gene. CDR3 length equals 12 residues. The CDR3 nucleotides are TGCAGCGTTGAAGACGAACCCTACGAGCAGTACTTC. It codes for CSVEDEPYEQYF.

This clonotype was picked up a small number of times. This chain uses TRBV20-1 with TRBJ2-6, with D perhaps assigned TRBD1 or TRBD2 (5 bases each). Germline loops: CDR1 DFQATT, CDR2 SNEGSKA (reference sequence). The CDR3 runs to 15 residues. V was shortened by 6 bases and J by 6 bases, with 18 bases between the two germline ends. The CDR3 is CSATGPTNVANVLTF. The CDR3 region has the DNA TGCAGTGCCACGGGACCGACCAACGTGGCCAACGTCCTGACTTTC.

This clonotype was recorded many times. The chain carries TRBV18 and TRBJ1-1, with a weak D call TRBD1 (6 bases). Trimming pared 2 bases from V and 6 bases from J, leaving 13 bases between. Germline assignment: CDR1 KGHSH and CDR2 LQKENI. The CDR3 length is 14 residues. The CDR3 coding sequence is TGTGCCAGCTCACCAGTCAGTCGGGGGCCTGAAGCTTTCTTT. Encoded protein: CASSPVSRGPEAFF.

In this sample, this clonotype turned up a few times. The chain employs TRBV7-9 and TRBJ1-4; possibly TRBD1 for D (5 bases). CDR1 and CDR2 (germline): SEHNR, FQNEAQ (reference sequence). The CDR3 runs 15 residues. Trimming pared 5 bases from V and 0 bases from J, leaving 10 bases between. Here the CDR3 DNA reads TGTGCCAGCAGCGAAACAGGTGCAACTAATGAAAAACTGTTTTTT. Amino acid sequence: CASSETGATNEKLFF. The full variable domain, in which reference TRBV7-9 and TRBJ1-4 provide the parts outside the CDR3, is DTGVSQNPRHKITKRGQNVTFRCDPISEHNRLYWYRQTLGQGPEFLTYFQNEAQLEKSRLLSDRFSAERPKGSFSTLEIQRTEQGDSAMYLCASSETGATNEKLFFGSGTQLSVL.

This clonotype was observed many times. This chain connects TRBV7-9 to TRBJ1-2; D unresolved. Germline CDR1 is SEHNR and CDR2 is FQNEAQ (reference sequence). The CDR3 consists of 12 residues. V was trimmed by 5 bases and J by 7 bases, leaving 11 bases between them. CDR3 bases: TGTGCCAGCAGCCCCCCGGAGGGTGGCTACACCTTC. Translating gives CASSPPEGGYTF.

This clonotype appeared many times. The rearrangement links TRBV9 to TRBJ2-7; 7 bases match TRBD2. Germline values: CDR1 SGDLS, CDR2 YYNGEE. This CDR3 has 14 amino acids. J lost 4 bases, V lost 0 bases, and 4 bases had no gene match. CDR3 nucleotide sequence: TGTGCCAGCAGCGTAGCCCAAGCGGGGTACGAGCAGTACTTC. Its translation is CASSVAQAGYEQYF.

This sequence joins TRBV18 and TRBJ2-5, with 7 bases aligning to TRBD1. Germline V CDR1 and CDR2: KGHSH, LQKENI. V lost 6 bases and J lost 3; bases outside the gene matches: 4. CDR3 size: 13 residues. The CDR3 loop reads CASSPDREETQYF. Here the CDR3 DNA reads TGTGCCAGCTCCCCCGACAGGGAAGAGACCCAGTACTTC. The complete variable domain, with remaining parts taken from reference TRBV18 and TRBJ2-5, reads NAGVMQNPRHLVRRRGQEARLRCSPMKGHSHVYWYRQLPEEGLKFMVYLQKENIIDESGMPKERFSAEFPKEGPSILRIQQVVRGDSAAYFCASSPDREETQYFGPGTRLLVL.

The V gene is TRBV29-1, the J gene TRBJ2-5; weak D call: TRBD2 (6 bases). The V end was cut by 4 bases, the J end by 5 bases, with 11 bases between. The germline CDR1 and CDR2 sequences are SQVTM and ANQGSEA. CDR3 length: 12 residues. The DNA for the CDR3 is TGCAGCGTTGGAGGAGGGAAGGAGACCCAGTACTTC. Its protein is CSVGGGKETQYF.

This clonotype was detected only a few times. The genes are TRBV28 and TRBJ2-7, with D perhaps TRBD1 (6 bases). The CDR3 contains 12 residues. Per germline, CDR1 MDHEN and CDR2 SYDVKM. V dropped 3 bases and J dropped 4 bases, with 7 bases sitting between them. Here the CDR3 reads CASSFQGYEQYF. In DNA form, the CDR3 reads TGTGCCAGCAGTTTCCAGGGGTACGAGCAGTACTTC.

The chain links TRBV27 to TRBJ2-1; D uncertain. V lost 5 bases and J 3 bases, leaving 2 bases between the germline ends. CDR3 length: 11 residues. Germline-derived CDR1 and CDR2 are MNHEY and SMNVEV (reference sequence). CDR3 sequence (DNA): TGTGCCAGCAGTCTCTACAATGAGCAGTTCTTC. Amino acids: CASSLYNEQFF.

This clonotype was seen more than once but under ten times. The rearrangement links TRBV20-1 to TRBJ2-1; D gene uncertain. From germline, CDR1 is DFQATT and CDR2 SNEGSKA (reference sequence). The CDR3 covers 13 residues. V gave up 7 bases and J gave up 0 bases, with 10 bases separating them. The CDR3 nucleotides are TGCAGTGTTGAATCCTCCTCCTACAATGAGCAGTTCTTC. Protein sequence: CSVESSSYNEQFF.

This clonotype was observed at least ten times. V and J are TRBV6-1 and TRBJ1-5; 7 nucleotides match TRBD1. The CDR3 is made up of 16 amino acids. The germline V gene encodes CDR1 MNHNS and CDR2 SASEGT. V was clipped by 4 bases and J by 4 bases; unmatched bases: 10. CDR3 sequence: CASSASTGRSNQPQHF. In DNA form, the CDR3 reads TGTGCCAGCAGTGCCTCGACAGGGAGAAGTAATCAGCCCCAGCATTTT.

The chain joins TRBV4-3 to TRBJ2-3; no definite D call. The germline V gene has CDR1 LGHNA and CDR2 YSLEER. The ends were cut back, 0 bases at V and 3 bases at J, with 7 bases in the middle. The CDR3 runs 14 residues. CDR3 in DNA: TGCGCCAGCAGCCAAGAAATAGCTACAGATACGCAGTATTTT. It encodes CASSQEIATDTQYF.

The rearrangement links TRBV2 to TRBJ2-5, with D unclear. The germline V gene has CDR1 SNHLY and CDR2 FYNNEI. The CDR3 length is 14 residues. Trimming removed 5 bases at V and 5 bases at J, with 15 bases between. The DNA for the CDR3 is TGTGCCAGCAGTCGTTCGTCAATTAAGGAGACCCAGTACTTC. Amino acids: CASSRSSIKETQYF.